This TCR beta chain was sequenced during a study of blood T cell repertoires in COVID-19. CDR1 is DFQATT and CDR2 is SNEGSKA in the germline V gene (reference sequence). V dropped 8 bases and J dropped 5 bases, with 12 bases sitting between them. The length of the CDR3 is 11 residues. In the original workflow: Nucleated cell counts were estimated from reference gene primer amplification. Using immunoSEQ multiplex PCR, the repertoire was profiled, and TCRdb retains in-frame clones only, with some absent. That table supplies the V and J calls and clone size; D and trimming were determined from the DNA. Here the sample spans roughly 75,000 clones, roughly 85% being singletons. Seattle-derived patients entered the study during active infection and were followed longitudinally.

The chain links TRBV20-1 to TRBJ2-5, with a tentative D call TRBD1 (6 bases). Sequencing was done on a sample of peripheral blood. This receptor was identified in a man aged 50 to 59 with COVID-19, enrolled during active disease. The DNA of the CDR3 is TGCAGTCTCTACAGGGAGGAGACCCAGTACTTC. Protein product: CSLYREETQYF.